These 30 T cell receptor beta chains were all obtained from the same sample, sequenced in a study of yellow fever vaccine responses in identical twins. TCRdb re-called the RT-PCR reads through MiXCR, storing one row per CDR3 protein. The sample yields roughly 1,000 distinct CDR3 sequences, approximately 84% seen once. Sequenced material: T cells from blood (PBMCs), unsorted or a sorted subset (not recorded which), taken before or after yellow fever vaccination (not recorded which). The receptors derive from a female donor who received the yellow fever vaccine.

The chain links TRBV15 to TRBJ1-2, with 7 bases lining up with TRBD1. Germline-derived CDR1 and CDR2 are LNHNV and YYDKDF (reference sequence). CDR3 size: 15 residues. Unmatched junction bases numbered 12, after V lost 5 bases and J lost 6 bases. This CDR3 reads CATSPPGGGINGYTF. The CDR3 DNA reads as TGTGCCACCAGCCCCCCAGGAGGGGGCATCAATGGCTACACCTTC.

This clonotype was recorded a few times. The gene calls are TRBV10-3 and TRBJ1-2, with a possible D match to TRBD1 (6 bases). V was pared by 1 base and J by 2 bases, with 11 bases between. Germline lookup yields CDR1 ENHRY and CDR2 SYGVKD. The CDR3 runs to 15 residues. The CDR3 loop reads CAISEFGQPNYGYTF. The CDR3 DNA is TGTGCCATCAGTGAGTTCGGACAGCCAAACTATGGCTACACCTTC.

The rearrangement joins TRBV11-2 to TRBJ2-1, with TRBD2 matching over 11 bases. The CDR3 runs to 14 residues. The germline V gene has CDR1 SGHAT and CDR2 FQNNGV. V was pared by 6 bases and J by 7 bases, with 5 bases of the junction left unmatched. The chain's CDR3 is CASSTSGSSNEQFF. CDR3 bases: TGTGCCAGCAGTACTAGCGGGAGCTCTAATGAGCAGTTCTTC. The complete variable domain, with remaining parts taken from reference TRBV11-2 and TRBJ2-1, reads EAGVAQSPRYKIIEKRQSVAFWCNPISGHATLYWYQQILGQGPKLLIQFQNNGVVDDSQLPKDRFSAERLKGVDSTLKIQPAKLEDSAVYLCASSTSGSSNEQFFGPGTRLTVL.

The rearrangement links TRBV29-1 to TRBJ1-1; D remains unclear. The V gene's germline CDR1 is SQVTM and CDR2 ANQGSEA. The V and J ends lost 6 bases and 3 bases respectively, with 11 bases between them. This CDR3 contains 12 residues. CDR3 residues: CSVPFLDTEAFF. CDR3 nucleotides: TGCAGCGTCCCGTTCCTTGACACTGAAGCTTTCTTT.

The rearrangement links TRBV11-3 to TRBJ2-1, with 7 nucleotides matching TRBD1. CDR1 SGHNT and CDR2 YENEEA come from the germline V gene. V gave up 4 bases and J gave up 8 bases; unmatched junction bases: 8. This CDR3 has 14 amino acids. CDR3 region: CASSSRQGAYEQFF. For the CDR3, the DNA is TGTGCCAGCAGCTCTCGACAGGGAGCGTATGAGCAGTTCTTC.

V gene TRBV10-1 combines with J gene TRBJ2-3; TRBD2 matches 13 bases. Trimming removed 3 bases from V and 4 bases from J; junction bases left unmatched: 10. In germline, CDR1 is WNHNN, CDR2 SYGVQD (reference sequence). This CDR3 spans 18 amino acids. The CDR3 DNA follows: TGCGCCAGCAGTGATCACACCGGACTAGCGGGGGATCCAGATACGCAGTATTTT. Translating gives CASSDHTGLAGDPDTQYF.

This clonotype was observed a handful of times. This chain uses TRBV2 with TRBJ2-1; D remains unclear. The CDR3 is made up of 13 amino acids. Germline CDR1 reads SNHLY; CDR2 reads FYNNEI. Trimming stripped 7 bases from V and 0 bases from J, with 7 bases between. The CDR3 loop reads CASNRVSYNEQFF. DNA for the CDR3: TGTGCCAGCAACCGGGTCTCCTACAATGAGCAGTTCTTC.

The chain has TRBV12-3 or TRBV12-4 and TRBJ1-5, with D maybe TRBD1 (5 bases). Between the trimmed V and J ends, which lost 3 bases and 1 base, there was a span of 10 bases. CDR3 length equals 15 residues. The CDR3 nucleotides read TGTGCCAGCAGTTTTAGGGGAATCAGCAATCAGCCCCAGCATTTT. Its translation: CASSFRGISNQPQHF.

The J gene is TRBJ2-1, the V gene TRBV12-3 or TRBV12-4; 13 nucleotides align to TRBD2. The J segment lost 16 bases and the V segment lost 4 bases, leaving 13 bases of the junction unmatched. The CDR3 is made up of 15 amino acids. CDR3 coding DNA: TGTGCCAGCAGTTCAACTTTGACTAGCGGGGGGTTCCGATTCTTC. Translation: CASSSTLTSGGFRFF.

This rearrangement joins TRBV12-3 or TRBV12-4 to TRBJ2-1, with 8 bases fitting TRBD1. The CDR3 runs to 15 residues. The V and J ends lost 3 bases and 5 bases, in that order; junction bases with no gene match: 6. The CDR3 loop is CASSFPQGADNEQFF. CDR3 nucleotide sequence: TGTGCCAGCAGTTTCCCCCAGGGGGCTGACAATGAGCAGTTCTTC.

This clonotype was detected only once. The V and J genes are TRBV11-1 and TRBJ2-1; D might be TRBD1 (5 bases). Germline V gives CDR1 SGHAT, CDR2 FQDESV (reference sequence). V was shortened by 5 bases and J by 4 bases, with 18 bases between the two germline ends. This CDR3 contains 16 residues. CDR3 nucleotide sequence: TGTGCCAGCAGCCTGTGGATGGGGCAGCAGTACAATGAGCAGTTCTTC. Translating gives CASSLWMGQQYNEQFF.

The J gene is TRBJ2-7, the V gene TRBV12-3 or TRBV12-4; D is unresolved. CDR3 length equals 11 residues. Trimming took 4 bases from V and 3 from J, leaving 4 bases between them. The CDR3 is CASSSYYEQYF. The CDR3 nucleotides read TGTGCCAGCAGTTCCTACTACGAGCAGTACTTC.

This clonotype was counted once. The chain uses TRBV11-1 and TRBJ1-2, with unresolved D. V shed 5 bases and J shed 4 bases, with 23 bases lying between them. CDR1 is SGHAT and CDR2 is FQDESV in the germline V gene (reference sequence). The CDR3 runs to 17 residues. The DNA of the CDR3 is TGTGCCAGCAGCGCAGACCCCCGACACCCAGTAACCTATGGCTACACCTTC. It encodes CASSADPRHPVTYGYTF. Full variable domain (rest looked up from reference TRBV11-1 and TRBJ1-2): EAEVAQSPRYKITEKSQAVAFWCDPISGHATLYWYRQILGQGPELLVQFQDESVVDDSQLPKDRFSAERLKGVDSTLKIQPAELGDSAMYLCASSADPRHPVTYGYTFGSGTRLTVV.

The chain combines TRBV4-3 with TRBJ1-3; D gene unclear. In germline, CDR1 is LGHNA, CDR2 YSLEER. The CDR3 consists of 16 residues. V lost 0 bases to trimming and J lost 1 base, with 10 bases between them. As DNA, the CDR3 is TGCGCCAGCAGCCAAGATGCCGGGAGTTCTGGAAACACCATATATTTT. Amino acids: CASSQDAGSSGNTIYF.

The rearrangement links TRBV29-1 to TRBJ2-5, with D possibly matching TRBD2 (5 bases). The CDR3 covers 12 residues. Trimming left V 5 bases short and J 2 bases short, with 9 bases between. Germline assignment: CDR1 SQVTM and CDR2 ANQGSEA. CDR3 region: CSVTRVQETQYF. CDR3 sequence (DNA): TGCAGCGTTACTAGAGTACAAGAGACCCAGTACTTC.

This chain links TRBV13 with TRBJ1-4; perhaps TRBD1 as D (5 bases). V shed 5 bases and J shed 10 bases, with 11 bases lying between them. Germline CDR1 PRHDT, CDR2 FYEKMQ (reference sequence). CDR3 size: 12 residues. CDR3 loop: CASSGGRTKLFF. As DNA, the CDR3 is TGTGCCAGCAGCGGGGGACGGACAAAACTGTTTTTT. The whole variable domain, remainder taken from reference TRBV13 and TRBJ1-4, is AAGVIQSPRHLIKEKRETATLKCYPIPRHDTVYWYQQGPGQDPQFLISFYEKMQSDKGSIPDRFSAQQFSDYHSELNMSSLELGDSALYFCASSGGRTKLFFGSGTQLSVL.

This chain connects TRBV9 to TRBJ2-1, with D perhaps TRBD1 (5 bases). CDR1 SGDLS and CDR2 YYNGEE come from the germline V gene. The germline V and J ends were trimmed by 0 bases and 8 bases, with 15 bases remaining between them. CDR3 length equals 15 residues. The CDR3 region has the DNA TGTGCCAGCAGCGTAGTTCCCAGCCTGGGGCATGAGCAGTTCTTC. This translates into CASSVVPSLGHEQFF.

This chain connects TRBV4-1 to TRBJ2-1; 10 nucleotides match TRBD2. Germline CDR1 and CDR2: MGHRA and YSYEKL. V dropped 5 bases and J dropped 10; count of bases not matched to a gene: 8. The CDR3 spans 14 residues. The CDR3 spells CASSDSGGRGEQFF. The CDR3, as DNA: TGCGCCAGCAGCGATAGCGGGGGGCGCGGGGAGCAGTTCTTC.

This clonotype is a singleton in its sample. This chain connects TRBV5-1 to TRBJ1-4, with 7 nucleotides matching TRBD1. With V trimmed by 4 bases and J by 0 bases, 9 bases remained unmatched. The germline V gene encodes CDR1 SGHRS and CDR2 YFSETQ. This CDR3 contains 17 residues. The CDR3 sequence is CASSPGTRGATNEKLFF. CDR3 coding DNA: TGCGCCAGCAGCCCGGGGACCAGGGGGGCAACTAATGAAAAACTGTTTTTT.

The chain recombines TRBV11-3 with TRBJ2-1; no clear D gene. V was clipped by 4 bases and J by 6 bases, with 16 bases between them. Germline V gene lookup returns CDR1 SGHNT and CDR2 YENEEA. This CDR3 is built from 15 residues. The CDR3 DNA sequence: TGTGCCAGCAGCTCCCGCCCGGACGGAAGCAATGAGCAGTTCTTC. It yields the protein CASSSRPDGSNEQFF.

V is TRBV29-1 and J is TRBJ2-4; 8 bases are shared with TRBD1. Trimming took 4 bases from V and 9 from J; bases not matched to a gene: 8. The V gene's germline CDR1 is SQVTM and CDR2 ANQGSEA. This CDR3 contains 13 residues. The CDR3 DNA follows: TGCAGCGTTGTCCAGGGGGCCAGGGGCATTCAGTACTTC. It codes for CSVVQGARGIQYF.

The genes are TRBV29-1 and TRBJ2-3; D remains ambiguous. V was shortened by 6 bases and J by 8 bases, with 3 bases between the two germline ends. CDR1 SQVTM and CDR2 ANQGSEA come from the germline V gene. CDR3 length: 8 amino acids. Here the CDR3 reads CSVGTQYF. The CDR3 DNA follows: TGCAGCGTCGGTACGCAGTATTTT.

CDR3 sequence reads: CSTRGPSLPDTQYF. CDR3 DNA sequence: TGCAGCACCCGGGGGCCTAGCTTGCCAGATACGCAGTATTTT. The chain uses TRBV29-1 and TRBJ2-3; perhaps D is TRBD1 or TRBD2 (6 bases each). V was trimmed by 8 bases and J by 4 bases, leaving 19 bases between them. The CDR3 runs to 14 residues. Germline V gene sequence: CDR1 SQVTM, CDR2 ANQGSEA.

V and J are TRBV9 and TRBJ2-3; D possibly corresponds to TRBD2 (6 bases). This CDR3 has 16 amino acids. The germline V gene encodes CDR1 SGDLS and CDR2 YYNGEE. The V and J ends lost 4 bases and 5 bases respectively, with 20 bases between them. DNA of the CDR3: TGTGCCAGCAGCCCCCACGGTGAGGGAGCGGGAGATACGCAGTATTTT. The encoded protein is CASSPHGEGAGDTQYF.

The chain uses TRBV4-1 and TRBJ2-3; D not certain. V shed 5 bases and J shed 6 bases, with 18 bases lying between them. The CDR3 totals 15 residues. Germline V gene lookup returns CDR1 MGHRA and CDR2 YSYEKL. CDR3 sequence: CASSFPGADRDTQYF. Here the CDR3 DNA reads TGCGCCAGCAGCTTTCCCGGCGCGGACCGGGATACGCAGTATTTT.

V gene TRBV2 combines with J gene TRBJ2-3; D may be TRBD2 (5 bases). Germline assignment: CDR1 SNHLY and CDR2 FYNNEI. The CDR3 covers 13 residues. V lost 10 bases and J lost 0, with 11 bases in between. For the CDR3, the DNA is TGTGCCACACTTCGGGATAGCACAGATACGCAGTATTTT. This sequence encodes CATLRDSTDTQYF.

The V gene is TRBV10-3, the J gene TRBJ1-1, with D hard to call. Trimming left V 5 bases short and J 1 base short, with 8 bases between. From germline, CDR1 is ENHRY and CDR2 SYGVKD. This CDR3 has 13 residues. This chain's CDR3 is CAISLQKNTEAFF. The DNA for the CDR3 is TGTGCCATCAGTCTTCAGAAGAACACTGAAGCTTTCTTT.

The genes are TRBV15 and TRBJ2-3, with 12 bases lining up with TRBD2. J lost 3 bases, V lost 0 bases, and 7 bases had no gene match. This CDR3 region has 18 residues. The germline gives CDR1 LNHNV, CDR2 YYDKDF (reference sequence). In DNA, the CDR3 is TGTGCCACCAGCAGAGATACGCTAGCGGGGGGGCCGACAGATACGCAGTATTTT. Translated, it gives CATSRDTLAGGPTDTQYF.

The chain combines TRBV10-3 with TRBJ1-2; D not resolved. The germline gives CDR1 ENHRY, CDR2 SYGVKD. The CDR3 contains 17 residues. Deletions cut 0 bases from V and 2 bases from J, with 16 bases between. The CDR3 nucleotides read TGTGCCATCAGTGAGTCGAGTTCGTATACGGGCAACTATGGCTACACCTTC. Its translation: CAISESSSYTGNYGYTF.

The V gene is TRBV4-3, the J gene TRBJ2-1; tentatively, D is TRBD1 (6 bases). From germline, CDR1 is LGHNA and CDR2 YSLEER. This CDR3 region has 17 residues. The germline V and J ends were trimmed by 0 bases and 0 bases, with 12 bases remaining between them. CDR3 sequence (DNA): TGCGCCAGCAGCCAAGAGACAGGACCAAGCTCCTACAATGAGCAGTTCTTC. As protein: CASSQETGPSSYNEQFF.